Each of the 30 T cell receptor beta chains below was sequenced from the same sample in a study of cytomegalovirus exposure and HLA in healthy donors. PCR involved 60 Vbeta and 13 Jbeta primers. Libraries were prepared by immunoSEQ multiplex PCR; TCRdb keeps only in-frame clonotypes and omits some of them. The table lists 80,000 to 100,000 clones, roughly 70% of them singletons. Input material: PBMCs. Source of these receptors: a man aged 50 to 60 in good health and CMV-seronegative.

The V and J genes are TRBV5-1 and TRBJ2-5, with a tentative D call TRBD2 (5 bases). The J call may be incorrect, as the DNA end agrees better with TRBJ2-7. The CDR3 consists of 13 residues. Germline loops: CDR1 SGHRS, CDR2 YFSETQ. CDR3 residues: CASSYDGGYEQYF. The CDR3 DNA follows: TGCGCCAGCAGCTACGACGGAGGCTACGAGCAGTACTTC.

This chain connects TRBV11-2 to TRBJ1-2; 12 bases are shared with TRBD1. CDR3 length equals 15 residues. Per germline, CDR1 SGHAT and CDR2 FQNNGV. V lost 3 bases, J lost 6 bases, and 5 bases stayed unmatched. CDR3 region: CASSFLGTGGDGYTF. DNA for the CDR3: TGTGCCAGCAGCTTCCTCGGGACAGGGGGCGATGGCTACACCTTC.

This clone showed up just a few times. J is TRBJ2-2 and V is TRBV28; maybe TRBD2 (6 bases). The CDR3 consists of 17 residues. The germline V gene encodes CDR1 MDHEN and CDR2 SYDVKM. The V and J ends lost 2 bases and 4 bases respectively, with 17 bases between them. As DNA, the CDR3 is TGTGCCAGCAGTTTAACCTTTCTCGGGAGCGTCACCGGGGAGCTGTTTTTT. Amino acid sequence: CASSLTFLGSVTGELFF.

This sequence joins TRBV28 and TRBJ2-3; weak D call: TRBD2 (6 bases). This CDR3 region has 18 residues. V dropped 4 bases and J dropped 1 base, with 21 bases sitting between them. CDR1 MDHEN and CDR2 SYDVKM come from the germline V gene. DNA for the CDR3: TGTGCCAGCAGTTCCCAAGACACTAGCAGCTGGGGCACAGATACGCAGTATTTT. This encodes CASSSQDTSSWGTDTQYF.

This clone was observed a handful of times. V and J are TRBV6-5 and TRBJ2-7, with D perhaps matching TRBD1 (6 bases). The germline gives CDR1 MNHEY, CDR2 SVGAGI. V shed 2 bases and J shed 2 bases, with 13 bases lying between them. CDR3 length: 15 amino acids. The CDR3 DNA follows: TGTGCCAGCAGTTACACCCGACAGGTCACCTACGAGCAGTACTTC. It codes for CASSYTRQVTYEQYF.

This clone was seen only once. The chain couples TRBV5-4 to TRBJ2-3; D remains ambiguous. CDR1 is SGHNT, CDR2 YYREEE, per germline (reference sequence). This CDR3 is 14 amino acids long. V was pared by 2 bases and J by 2 bases, with 9 bases between. The chain's CDR3 is CASSFEQLTDTQYF. CDR3 bases: TGTGCCAGCAGCTTTGAACAGCTCACAGATACGCAGTATTTT.

The chain employs TRBV5-6 and TRBJ2-6; no definite D call. Germline V CDR1 and CDR2: SGHDT, YYEEEE. V was shortened by 0 bases and J by 2 bases, with 12 bases between the two germline ends. The CDR3 has 17 residues. The DNA for the CDR3 is TGTGCCAGCAGCTTGGAACCGCGCTTCCCTGGGGCCAACGTCCTGACTTTC. It is translated as CASSLEPRFPGANVLTF.

This chain connects TRBV19 to TRBJ2-7; a possible D gene is TRBD1 (5 bases). Germline-derived CDR1 and CDR2 are LNHDA and SQIVND (reference sequence). CDR3 length equals 14 residues. The germline V and J ends were trimmed by 6 bases and 0 bases, with 12 bases remaining between them. The CDR3 reads CASRLDRSSYEQYF. In DNA, the CDR3 is TGTGCCAGTAGACTCGACAGAAGCTCCTACGAGCAGTACTTC.

Notes on this clone: The sample holds other DNA sequences that translate to the same CDR3. As DNA, the CDR3 is TGTGCCAGCAGGACAGGGGATCAGCCCCAGCATTTT. Translation: CASRTGDQPQHF. The chain carries TRBV6-6 and TRBJ1-5; 8 positions agree with TRBD1. V was pared by 6 bases and J by 5 bases, with 0 bases of the junction left unmatched. Germline CDR1 reads MNHNY; CDR2 reads SVGAGI (reference sequence). CDR3 length: 12 residues.

The rearrangement joins TRBV7-9 to TRBJ2-7, with 10 bases that match TRBD1. CDR3 length: 15 residues. J was trimmed by 7 bases and V by 4 bases; bases with no gene match: 10. The V gene's germline CDR1 is SEHNR and CDR2 FQNEAQ (reference sequence). Here the CDR3 reads CASSSPGQGTREQYF. The CDR3 bases are TGTGCCAGCAGCTCTCCGGGACAGGGGACGAGGGAGCAGTACTTC.

The chain recombines TRBV19 with TRBJ2-7; 14 bases map to TRBD2. CDR3 length: 18 residues. Germline V gene sequence: CDR1 LNHDA, CDR2 SQIVND (reference sequence). V was pared by 5 bases and J by 0 bases, with 9 bases of the junction left unmatched. In nucleotides, the CDR3 is TGTGCCAGTAGTCCCCGGACTAGCGGGAGGCCCATCTCCTACGAGCAGTACTTC. This codes for CASSPRTSGRPISYEQYF.

The rearrangement uses TRBV10-3 and TRBJ2-5; 10 bases agree with TRBD1. The CDR3 covers 15 residues. Germline V gene data show CDR1 as ENHRY and CDR2 as SYGVKD. V shed 8 bases, J shed 5 bases, and the junction held 11 bases outside the gene matches. In DNA form, the CDR3 reads TGTGCCATCGGGGACCGAGACAGGGGGCTGGAGACCCAGTACTTC. Its protein product is CAIGDRDRGLETQYF.

The rearrangement links TRBV7-9 to TRBJ1-5; D unresolved. V was shortened by 5 bases and J by 7 bases, with 12 bases between the two germline ends. CDR1 SEHNR and CDR2 FQNEAQ come from the germline V gene (reference sequence). The length of the CDR3 is 13 residues. DNA of the CDR3: TGTGCCAGCAGCCGGGGTCTTCTCCAGCCCCAGCATTTT. Its protein product is CASSRGLLQPQHF.

Only a few counts were recorded for this clone. V is TRBV5-1 and J is TRBJ2-5; TRBD2 agrees at 10 bases. The CDR3 has 16 amino acids. V shed 4 bases and J 2 bases; nucleotides not matched to a gene: 8. Germline CDR1 is SGHRS and CDR2 is YFSETQ. CDR3 DNA sequence: TGCGCCAGCAGCCTGGCTAGCGGGGGCCCTCAAGAGACCCAGTACTTC. It codes for CASSLASGGPQETQYF. Combining the CDR3 with reference TRBV5-1 and TRBJ2-5 gives the whole variable domain KAGVTQTPRYLIKTRGQQVTLSCSPISGHRSVSWYQQTPGQGLQFLFEYFSETQRNKGNFPGRFSGRQFSNSRSEMNVSTLELGDSALYLCASSLASGGPQETQYFGPGTRLLVL.

Notes on this clone: The junction departs from the called germline gene at one end, perhaps through a read error. The sample holds other DNA sequences that translate to the same CDR3. V is TRBV27 and J is TRBJ2-5; 9 positions agree with TRBD2. Germline V CDR1 and CDR2: MNHEY, SMNVEV (reference sequence). The CDR3 is 19 residues long. CDR3 in amino acids: CASSLSGWSSGGLQETQYF. For the CDR3, the DNA is TGTGCCAGCAGCTTATCGGGGTGGAGTAGCGGGGGCCTCCAAGAGACCCAGTACTTC.

The V gene is TRBV29-1, the J gene TRBJ2-2; D unclear. The CDR3 sequence is 10 residues long. Germline assignment: CDR1 SQVTM and CDR2 ANQGSEA. With 6 bases removed from V and 8 bases from J, the gap between germline ends came to 7 bases. This CDR3 is CSVREGELFF. CDR3 bases: TGCAGCGTCCGTGAGGGGGAGCTGTTTTTT.

This sequence joins TRBV27 and TRBJ2-2; TRBD1 aligns across 8 bases. Germline values: CDR1 MNHEY, CDR2 SMNVEV (reference sequence). V gave up 5 bases and J gave up 7 bases; unmatched junction bases: 9. The CDR3 runs to 15 residues. CDR3 region: CASSSWTGIRGELFF. The CDR3 region has the DNA TGTGCCAGCAGTAGCTGGACAGGGATTCGCGGGGAGCTGTTTTTT.

J is TRBJ2-2 and V is TRBV4-2, with 7 bases lining up with TRBD2. This CDR3 contains 17 residues. Germline trimming cut 4 bases from V and 3 bases from J; bases unmatched to any gene: 11. In germline, CDR1 is LGHNA, CDR2 YNFKEQ. The CDR3 sequence is CASSLGRGRGDTGELFF. CDR3 sequence (DNA): TGTGCCAGCAGCCTTGGGAGGGGACGGGGGGACACCGGGGAGCTGTTTTTT.

This clone was counted between two and nine times. The chain carries TRBV15 and TRBJ2-5; possibly TRBD1 for D (5 bases). The CDR3 sequence is 14 residues long. V lost 0 bases and J 1 base, leaving 6 bases between the germline ends. In germline, CDR1 is LNHNV, CDR2 YYDKDF (reference sequence). The CDR3 here is CATSRDTGQETQYF. The CDR3 nucleotides are TGTGCCACCAGCAGAGATACAGGCCAAGAGACCCAGTACTTC.

This clone has just a few counts. The CDR3 loop is CASSSTGIALYEQYF. The CDR3 coding sequence is TGTGCCAGCAGCTCGACAGGGATTGCCCTCTACGAGCAGTACTTC. The gene calls are TRBV11-2 and TRBJ2-7; TRBD1 matches at 7 bases. There are 15 residues in the CDR3. With 4 bases clipped from V and 3 bases from J, the junction kept 9 bases outside the gene matches. Per germline, CDR1 SGHAT and CDR2 FQNNGV.

This clone was seen only a few times. The rearrangement uses TRBV5-1 and TRBJ2-1; 7 bases map to TRBD2. V lost 6 bases, J lost 7 bases, and 7 bases stayed unmatched. The CDR3 runs 13 residues. The germline V gene encodes CDR1 SGHRS and CDR2 YFSETQ. Written as DNA, the CDR3 is TGCGCCAGCACCTCGACTAGCTCGAATGAGCAGTTCTTC. It specifies CASTSTSSNEQFF.

The chain links TRBV4-3 to TRBJ2-7, with D perhaps TRBD1 (6 bases). From germline, CDR1 is LGHNA and CDR2 YSLEER. V was cut by 4 bases and J by 0 bases, with 13 bases left in between. The CDR3 loop spans 15 amino acids. CDR3 bases: TGCGCCAGCAGCCGAGAGAACAGGGTCTCCTACGAGCAGTACTTC. Translating gives CASSRENRVSYEQYF.

This clone was seen a few times. The chain is built from TRBV7-9 and TRBJ1-5; the D gene is possibly TRBD1 (6 bases). Trimming removed 0 bases at V and 4 bases at J, with 13 bases between. Germline V gene data show CDR1 as SEHNR and CDR2 as FQNEAQ (reference sequence). The CDR3 runs to 16 residues. CDR3 DNA sequence: TGTGCCAGCAGCTTAGCGCTTGGGCAGGGGAATCAGCCCCAGCATTTT. Translating gives CASSLALGQGNQPQHF.

This sequence joins TRBV14 and TRBJ2-7; no firm D call. CDR3 length: 12 residues. V shed 4 bases and J shed 3 bases, with 7 bases lying between them. Germline V lookup: CDR1 SGHDN, CDR2 FVKESK. The CDR3 here is CASSRSIYEQYF. The DNA for the CDR3 is TGTGCCAGCAGCCGTTCCATCTACGAGCAGTACTTC.

This chain joins TRBV2 and TRBJ2-7; 11 bases map to TRBD2. The CDR3 consists of 18 residues. With V trimmed by 3 bases and J by 0 bases, 10 bases remained unmatched. The germline CDR1 and CDR2 sequences are SNHLY and FYNNEI. The CDR3 is CASSEFRLAGRSSYEQYF. The CDR3 DNA sequence: TGTGCCAGCAGTGAGTTTCGACTAGCGGGGAGAAGCTCCTACGAGCAGTACTTC.

The chain combines TRBV30 with TRBJ2-5; 9 nucleotides line up with TRBD2. The V gene end was trimmed by 4 bases and the J gene end by 1 base; junction bases not matched to a gene: 1. The germline CDR1 and CDR2 sequences are GTSNPN and SVGIG (reference sequence). The CDR3 sequence is 13 residues long. The DNA for the CDR3 is TGTGCCTGGACTAGCGGGGTCCAAGAGACCCAGTACTTC. Residues: CAWTSGVQETQYF.

A single count supports this clone. At the DNA level, this CDR3 is encoded by other sequences in the same sample as well. The rearrangement links TRBV2 to TRBJ1-2; D call uncertain. Looked up from germline, CDR1 is SNHLY and CDR2 is FYNNEI. There are 11 residues in the CDR3. V lost 8 bases and J 2 bases, leaving 6 bases between the germline ends. CDR3 sequence (DNA): TGTGCCAGCGTAGAAAACTATGGCTACACCTTC. It translates to CASVENYGYTF.

The genes are TRBV28 and TRBJ1-1; 8 nucleotides match TRBD1. CDR3 length equals 15 residues. Germline lookup yields CDR1 MDHEN and CDR2 SYDVKM. With 5 bases clipped from V and 4 bases from J, the junction kept 9 bases outside the gene matches. The CDR3 DNA is TGTGCCAGCAGTCGACTTACAGGGGGGAGCACTGAAGCTTTCTTT. It codes for CASSRLTGGSTEAFF.

The V gene is TRBV28, the J gene TRBJ2-7; TRBD2 might be the D (5 bases). CDR3 length: 20 amino acids. Germline CDR1 reads MDHEN; CDR2 reads SYDVKM. Deletions cut 3 bases from V and 0 bases from J, with 27 bases between. CDR3 in amino acids: CASSFLLDTRNLKSSYEQYF. Here the CDR3 DNA reads TGTGCCAGCAGTTTCCTTCTCGATACTAGGAATCTAAAGAGCTCCTACGAGCAGTACTTC.

The count of this clone is one. The chain joins TRBV6-5 to TRBJ1-2; the D gene is possibly TRBD1 (6 bases). V was pared by 6 bases and J by 2 bases, with 13 bases between. This CDR3 contains 14 residues. CDR1 and CDR2 (germline): MNHEY, SVGAGI. As DNA, the CDR3 is TGTGCCAGCAGGGAGACAGGTTTAAACTATGGCTACACCTTC. As protein: CASRETGLNYGYTF.